This TCR beta chain appears in the sequencing data of a study of CD8 T cells in ankylosing spondylitis. Study-wide points: Reportedly, matched ankylosing spondylitis synovial fluid was significantly enriched for disease-linked clones. Clones linked to disease, bearing a CD8+ phenotype, were relatively rare in peripheral blood. Some motif variants were previously reported in reactive arthritis synovial fluid and blood.

CDR1 and CDR2 from the germline V gene are SGHRS and YFSETQ. V was clipped by 2 bases and J by 0 bases; unmatched bases: 2. The CDR3 has 15 residues. TCRdb reanalysed the 5' RACE reads using MiXCR and keeps one entry per CDR3 protein. In the table there are 150,000 to 200,000 distinct CDR3 sequences, under 14% of which are singletons. This clonotype has at least ten counts. Its target is unknown. This clonotype was obtained from a male donor with ankylosing spondylitis or in good health (not recorded which). Specimen: blood, either unsorted or a sorted T cell fraction (not recorded which). The chain combines TRBV5-1 with TRBJ2-5, with 9 positions matching TRBD2. CDR3 residues: CASSFSGGYQETQYF. As DNA, the CDR3 is TGCGCCAGCAGCTTTAGCGGGGGATACCAAGAGACCCAGTACTTC. Based on the CDR3 plus reference TRBV5-1 and TRBJ2-5, the full variable domain is KAGVTQTPRYLIKTRGQQVTLSCSPISGHRSVSWYQQTPGQGLQFLFEYFSETQRNKGNFPGRFSGRQFSNSRSEMNVSTLELGDSALYLCASSFSGGYQETQYFGPGTRLLVL.